The 19 T cell receptor beta chains reported below all come from one sample, sequenced in a study of blood T cell repertoires in COVID-19. Here immunoSEQ multiplex PCR was the method, and the copy in TCRdb shows in-frame clones only, minus some. This sample has some 120,000 clones, with roughly four fifths found just once. Sequenced sample: peripheral blood. Source of these receptors: a human donor in a cohort sampled during active COVID-19.

The J gene is TRBJ2-3, the V gene TRBV9; tentative D call: TRBD2 (7 bases). The germline V gene encodes CDR1 SGDLS and CDR2 YYNGEE. V was cut by 0 bases and J by 5 bases, with 13 bases left in between. The CDR3 consists of 15 residues. The CDR3 sequence is CASSVALRGRDTQYF. The CDR3 DNA reads as TGTGCCAGCAGCGTAGCCCTGCGGGGGCGAGATACGCAGTATTTT. The whole variable domain, filled in from reference TRBV9 and TRBJ2-3, reads DSGVTQTPKHLITATGQRVTLRCSPRSGDLSVYWYQQSLDQGLQFLIQYYNGEERAKGNILERFSAQQFPDLHSELNLSSLELGDSALYFCASSVALRGRDTQYFGPGTRLTVL.

V and J are TRBV10-1 and TRBJ2-3; 10 bases line up with TRBD2. The V gene's germline CDR1 is WNHNN and CDR2 SYGVQD (reference sequence). After removal of 2 bases from V and 6 bases from J, the junction contained 8 bases not matched to a gene. This CDR3 contains 16 residues. Written as DNA, the CDR3 is TGCGCCAGCAGTGAGACTAGCGGGGAGAAGGGGGATACGCAGTATTTT. Its translation is CASSETSGEKGDTQYF.

V usage is TRBV6-5 and J usage is TRBJ2-7; tentative D call: TRBD1 (6 bases). V was shortened by 10 bases and J by 3 bases, with 13 bases between the two germline ends. The CDR3 covers 12 residues. Germline CDR1 is MNHEY and CDR2 is SVGAGI. The CDR3 nucleotides read TGTGCCACCTTTGACAGGTACTACGAGCAGTACTTC. The encoded protein is CATFDRYYEQYF.

CDR3 coding DNA: TGTGCCATCATGGCAGGGGGGACAGAAGAGACCCAGTACTTC. Translated: CAIMAGGTEETQYF. The J gene is TRBJ2-5, the V gene TRBV10-3; tentatively, D is TRBD1 (7 bases). This CDR3 spans 14 amino acids. V lost 7 bases, J lost 3 bases, and 15 bases lay in between. The germline V gene encodes CDR1 ENHRY and CDR2 SYGVKD.

The chain combines TRBV3-1 (or the pseudogene TRBV3-2) with TRBJ1-2; 10 bases align to TRBD1. V lost 2 bases, J lost 7 bases, and 7 bases stayed unmatched. CDR1 and CDR2 from the germline V gene are LGHDT and YNNKEL (reference sequence). This CDR3 is built from 15 residues. CDR3 amino acids: CASSQSGQGKRGYTF. The CDR3 region has the DNA TGTGCCAGCAGCCAATCGGGACAGGGGAAGCGTGGCTACACCTTC.

The V call is TRBV5-1, the J call TRBJ2-1; maybe TRBD1 (5 bases). Trimming took 6 bases from V and 4 from J, leaving 14 bases between them. Germline V gene data show CDR1 as SGHRS and CDR2 as YFSETQ. CDR3 size: 14 residues. The DNA of the CDR3 is TGCGCCAGCAAGGGGCCAGTTTCGTACAATGAGCAGTTCTTC. Translating it yields CASKGPVSYNEQFF.

V and J are TRBV3-1 (or the pseudogene TRBV3-2) and TRBJ2-7, with 7 bases matching TRBD2. Germline V gives CDR1 LGHDT, CDR2 YNNKEL (reference sequence). The CDR3 length is 13 residues. V dropped 4 bases and J dropped 4; count of bases not matched to a gene: 4. CDR3 region: CASSPGLPYEQYF. In DNA, the CDR3 is TGTGCCAGCAGCCCGGGACTACCTTACGAGCAGTACTTC.

The chain joins TRBV13 to TRBJ1-3, with TRBD1 as a possible D gene (6 bases). Germline V lookup: CDR1 PRHDT, CDR2 FYEKMQ (reference sequence). CDR3 length: 15 amino acids. V lost 0 bases and J 1 base, leaving 7 bases between the germline ends. DNA of the CDR3: TGTGCCAGCAGCTTAGGGACAGGATCTGGAAACACCATATATTTT. Translating gives CASSLGTGSGNTIYF. The full variable domain, with the rest looked up from reference TRBV13 and TRBJ1-3, is AAGVIQSPRHLIKEKRETATLKCYPIPRHDTVYWYQQGPGQDPQFLISFYEKMQSDKGSIPDRFSAQQFSDYHSELNMSSLELGDSALYFCASSLGTGSGNTIYFGEGSWLTVV.

This clone was counted many times. V and J are TRBV25-1 and TRBJ2-7; TRBD1 agrees at 10 bases. Germline CDR1 MGHDK, CDR2 SYGVNS. The V gene end was trimmed by 7 bases and the J gene end by 8 bases; junction bases not matched to a gene: 5. The CDR3 is made up of 12 amino acids. Here the CDR3 reads CASKGQGGQQYF. CDR3 sequence (DNA): TGTGCCAGCAAAGGACAGGGGGGACAGCAGTACTTC.

This clone was counted a few times. J is TRBJ2-2 and V is TRBV5-1; 7 nucleotides agree with TRBD1. The length of the CDR3 is 15 residues. From germline, CDR1 is SGHRS and CDR2 YFSETQ. Germline trimming cut 5 bases from V and 3 bases from J; bases unmatched to any gene: 7. The DNA of the CDR3 is TGCGCCAGCAGTCTGACAGGGTCTTACACCGGGGAGCTGTTTTTT. Its translation is CASSLTGSYTGELFF.

This chain uses TRBV2 with TRBJ2-5; 12 bases are shared with TRBD2. The CDR3 length is 15 residues. Germline lookup yields CDR1 SNHLY and CDR2 FYNNEI. Losses at the gene ends were 4 bases for V and 4 bases for J; bases not matched to a gene: 4. The CDR3 DNA is TGTGCCAGCAGTGCACTAGCGGGGGGCTCAGAGACCCAGTACTTC. It yields the protein CASSALAGGSETQYF.

This clone was picked up one time. The chain has TRBV19 and TRBJ1-4, with unresolved D. Trimming took off 3 bases at V and 0 bases at J, with 8 bases between the two ends. The germline gives CDR1 LNHDA, CDR2 SQIVND (reference sequence). The CDR3 extends over 15 amino acids. CDR3 in DNA: TGTGCCAGTAGTATTGCGGTTGCAACTAATGAAAAACTGTTTTTT. It is translated as CASSIAVATNEKLFF.

The V call is TRBV2, the J call TRBJ1-5; TRBD1 aligns across 10 bases. This CDR3 contains 14 residues. The V segment lost 6 bases and the J segment 6 bases; nucleotides outside the gene matches: 5. The germline CDR1 and CDR2 sequences are SNHLY and FYNNEI. CDR3 in amino acids: CASSRQGASQPQHF. CDR3 in DNA: TGTGCCAGCAGCCGACAGGGGGCAAGTCAGCCCCAGCATTTT.

This sequence joins TRBV28 and TRBJ1-2; the match to TRBD1 covers 7 bases. V shed 6 bases and J 4 bases; nucleotides not matched to a gene: 11. This CDR3 is built from 15 residues. Germline lookup yields CDR1 MDHEN and CDR2 SYDVKM. The DNA for the CDR3 is TGTGCCAGCAGCCTCGGACAGGCCAAAGGCTATGGCTACACCTTC. Amino acid sequence: CASSLGQAKGYGYTF.

The gene calls are TRBV10-3 and TRBJ1-5; tentative D call: TRBD1 (5 bases). V was trimmed by 2 bases and J by 5 bases, leaving 10 bases between them. The CDR3 covers 14 residues. CDR1 and CDR2 from the germline V gene are ENHRY and SYGVKD. The CDR3 is CAISEGWGDQPQHF. The CDR3 DNA sequence: TGTGCCATCAGTGAGGGGTGGGGGGATCAGCCCCAGCATTTT.

The chain employs TRBV18 and TRBJ1-3; maybe TRBD1 (6 bases). Germline loops: CDR1 KGHSH, CDR2 LQKENI. Trimming stripped 1 base from V and 4 bases from J, with 14 bases between. This CDR3 has 16 residues. In DNA form, the CDR3 reads TGTGCCAGCTCACCACTACAGGGCCGGGGAGGAAACACCATATATTTT. Encoded protein: CASSPLQGRGGNTIYF.

The rearrangement joins TRBV7-9 to TRBJ2-1, with no clear D. This CDR3 contains 15 residues. Trimming took off 0 bases at V and 4 bases at J, with 10 bases between the two ends. CDR1 and CDR2 from the germline V gene are SEHNR and FQNEAQ (reference sequence). Here the CDR3 reads CASSLASLLYNEQFF. The CDR3, as DNA: TGTGCCAGCAGCTTAGCTAGCCTCCTTTACAATGAGCAGTTCTTC.

The chain combines TRBV7-9 with TRBJ2-5; D possibly corresponds to TRBD2 (5 bases). Germline assignment: CDR1 SEHNR and CDR2 FQNEAQ (reference sequence). This CDR3 has 13 amino acids. V gave up 1 base and J gave up 4 bases, with 7 bases separating them. CDR3: CASSLGRVETQYF. CDR3 coding DNA: TGTGCCAGCAGCTTAGGGCGGGTAGAGACCCAGTACTTC.

V is TRBV20-1 and J is TRBJ2-5; 11 bases line up with TRBD1. CDR1 and CDR2 from the germline V gene are DFQATT and SNEGSKA (reference sequence). This CDR3 contains 16 residues. Trimming removed 3 bases from V and 2 bases from J; junction bases left unmatched: 8. CDR3 in amino acids: CSASSRTGGQQETQYF. The CDR3, as DNA: TGCAGTGCTAGTAGCCGGACAGGGGGCCAACAAGAGACCCAGTACTTC.